This entry concerns a single T cell receptor beta chain. Its antigen is as yet unknown. Nominally healthy donors were sampled, though unrecorded immune exposures were likely. Vbeta (60) and Jbeta (13) primers were used in the PCR. The assay was immunoSEQ multiplex PCR, and TCRdb's table has in-frame clones only and misses some. The table lists about 140,000 clones, around 83% of them singletons, with 3.5% to 5% in the top ten. The CDR3 runs 19 residues. This record belongs to a study of cytomegalovirus exposure and HLA in healthy donors. Whole-study context: From HLA-typed donors, an early data release held about 92 million unique TCRs.

Overall study results and limits: Data from an earlier analysis indicated that most TCR beta V segments were productive either about 87% or about 30% of the time. A later analysis by the authors found several of the most significant clusters apparently linked to common viral pathogens.

The TCR comes from a man aged 40-50 years in good health and CMV-seropositive. Material for sequencing was PBMCs. The V and J genes are TRBV1 and TRBJ2-7; the D call in the table, TRBD2, was not verified against the DNA. TRBV1 is termed a pseudogene. The CDR3 DNA reads as TGCACCAGCAGCCAAGTAATGCCCGCTGGCGGGGGGCACTCCTACGAGCAGTACTTC. This encodes CTSSQVMPAGGGHSYEQYF.